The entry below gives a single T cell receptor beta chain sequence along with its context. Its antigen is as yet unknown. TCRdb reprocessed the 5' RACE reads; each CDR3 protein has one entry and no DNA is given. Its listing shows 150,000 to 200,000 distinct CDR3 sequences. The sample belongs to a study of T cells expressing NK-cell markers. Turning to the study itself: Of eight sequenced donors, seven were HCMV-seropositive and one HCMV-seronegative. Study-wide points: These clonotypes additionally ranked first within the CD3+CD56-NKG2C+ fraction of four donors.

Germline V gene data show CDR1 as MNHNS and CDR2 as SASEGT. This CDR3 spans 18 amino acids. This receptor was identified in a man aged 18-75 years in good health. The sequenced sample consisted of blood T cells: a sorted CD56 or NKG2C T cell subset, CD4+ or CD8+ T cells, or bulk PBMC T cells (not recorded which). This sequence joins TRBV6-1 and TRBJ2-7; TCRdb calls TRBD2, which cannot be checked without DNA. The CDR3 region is CASSPPRLAGGKSYEQYF.